The subject of this entry is one T cell receptor (beta chain). The source of the sample is a study of blood T cell repertoires in COVID-19. About the study: Acute and convalescent COVID-19 specimens originated in the United States, Italy and Spain. Sources were T cells, B-cell-depleted T cells, or PBMCs; the material itself was cDNA or gDNA.

Germline lookup yields CDR1 LGHDT and CDR2 YNNKEL (reference sequence). The CDR3 is 13 residues long. Trimming at V came to 5 bases and at J to 4 bases, leaving 3 bases not matched to a gene. As handled by the study authors: By means of reference gene primer amplification, nucleated cell counts were estimated. Produced via immunoSEQ multiplex PCR; TCRdb's table is partial and in-frame only. That table gives V, J and clone size, and the DNA gave D and trimming. The sample has roughly 320,000 clones; around 86% are singletons. This receptor was taken from a man between 65 and 85 years old with acute or convalescent COVID-19. V and J are TRBV3-1 (or the pseudogene TRBV3-2) and TRBJ1-2; 8 bases are a match to TRBD1. The sequencing sample was made of peripheral blood. Written as DNA, the CDR3 is TGTGCCAGCAGCGCGACAGGGGCCTATGGCTACACCTTC. Amino acid sequence: CASSATGAYGYTF.